This T cell receptor beta chain was retrieved from a study of blood T cell repertoires in COVID-19. Authors' data handling: Nucleated cell number was recorded as an estimate derived from reference gene primer amplification. The assay was immunoSEQ multiplex PCR, and TCRdb's table has in-frame clones only and misses some. Clone size and V and J calls were adopted from that table, with D and trimming inferred from the DNA. The sample lists around 99,000 clones, about nine tenths occurring once. V lost 5 bases and J 5 bases, leaving 19 bases between the germline ends. The CDR3 runs 16 residues. Germline lookup yields CDR1 SGHTA and CDR2 FQGNSA.

The sequence derives from a man aged 50-59 years with active or convalescent COVID-19. What was sequenced was peripheral blood. The chain is built from TRBV7-2 and TRBJ1-5; TRBD1 might be the D (6 bases). The CDR3 nucleotides read TGTGCCAGCAGCCAACCGGGGAGGGGGGGGCATCAGCCCCAGCATTTT. Translated: CASSQPGRGGHQPQHF.